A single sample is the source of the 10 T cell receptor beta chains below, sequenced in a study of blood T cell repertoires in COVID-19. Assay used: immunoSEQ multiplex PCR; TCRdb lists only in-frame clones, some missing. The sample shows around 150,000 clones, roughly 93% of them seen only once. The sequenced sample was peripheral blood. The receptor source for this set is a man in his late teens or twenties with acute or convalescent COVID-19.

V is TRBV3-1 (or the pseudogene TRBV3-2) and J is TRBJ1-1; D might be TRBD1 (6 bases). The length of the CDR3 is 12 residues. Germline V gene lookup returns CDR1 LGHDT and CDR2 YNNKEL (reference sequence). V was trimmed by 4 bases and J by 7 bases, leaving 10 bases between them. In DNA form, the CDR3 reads TGTGCCAGCAGCCGCGGACAGTATGAAGCTTTCTTT. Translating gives CASSRGQYEAFF.

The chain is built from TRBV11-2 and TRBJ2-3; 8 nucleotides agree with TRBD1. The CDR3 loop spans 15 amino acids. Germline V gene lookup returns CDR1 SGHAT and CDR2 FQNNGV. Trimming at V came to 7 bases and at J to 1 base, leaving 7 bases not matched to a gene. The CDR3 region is CASNVPGQGTDTQYF. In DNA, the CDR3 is TGTGCCAGCAACGTACCGGGACAGGGCACAGATACGCAGTATTTT.

CDR3 sequence: CASSMNRVDEQFF. CDR3 nucleotide sequence: TGTGCCAGTAGTATGAACAGGGTCGATGAGCAGTTCTTC. The chain carries TRBV19 and TRBJ2-1; perhaps TRBD1 as D (6 bases). Per the germline V gene, CDR1 is LNHDA and CDR2 is SQIVND (reference sequence). Trimming left V 3 bases short and J 8 bases short, with 11 bases between. This CDR3 spans 13 amino acids.

In DNA, the CDR3 is TGTGCCAGTATTTCGGAGGGGGCGCGAAACTATGGCTACACCTTC. The encoded protein is CASISEGARNYGYTF. The chain recombines TRBV19 with TRBJ1-2; the match to TRBD1 covers 7 bases. Germline CDR1 and CDR2: LNHDA and SQIVND (reference sequence). V trimming: 7 bases; J trimming: 2 bases; junction bases outside the gene matches: 10. The CDR3 runs 15 residues. The full variable domain, with the rest looked up from reference TRBV19 and TRBJ1-2, is DGGITQSPKYLFRKEGQNVTLSCEQNLNHDAMYWYRQDPGQGLRLIYYSQIVNDFQKGDIAEGYSVSREKKESFPLTVTSAQKNPTAFYLCASISEGARNYGYTFGSGTRLTVV.

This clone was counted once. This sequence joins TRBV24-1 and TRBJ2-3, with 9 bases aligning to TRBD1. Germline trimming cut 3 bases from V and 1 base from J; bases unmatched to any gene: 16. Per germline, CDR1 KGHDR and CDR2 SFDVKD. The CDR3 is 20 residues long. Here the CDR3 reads CATSDPDRGYPLVGTDTQYF. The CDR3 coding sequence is TGTGCCACCAGTGATCCGGACAGGGGATATCCTTTAGTGGGCACAGATACGCAGTATTTT.

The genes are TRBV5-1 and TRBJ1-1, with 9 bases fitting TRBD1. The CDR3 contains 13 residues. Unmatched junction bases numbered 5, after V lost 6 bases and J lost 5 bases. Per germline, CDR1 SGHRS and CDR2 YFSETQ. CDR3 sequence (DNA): TGCGCCAGCACCCGGACAGGGGCGACTGAAGCTTTCTTT. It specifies CASTRTGATEAFF.

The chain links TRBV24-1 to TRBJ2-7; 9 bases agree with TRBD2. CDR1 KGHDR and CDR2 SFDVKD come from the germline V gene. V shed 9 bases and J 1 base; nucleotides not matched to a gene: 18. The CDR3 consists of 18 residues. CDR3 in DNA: TGTGCCACCGGGTCAGGTAGCGGGGGACCCCTCACATCCTACGAGCAGTACTTC. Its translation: CATGSGSGGPLTSYEQYF.

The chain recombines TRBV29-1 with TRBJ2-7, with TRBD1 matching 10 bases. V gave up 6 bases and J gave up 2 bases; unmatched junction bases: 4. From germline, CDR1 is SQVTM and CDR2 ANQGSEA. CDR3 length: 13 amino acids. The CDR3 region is CSVPGQGTYEQYF. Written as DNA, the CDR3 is TGCAGCGTGCCGGGACAGGGGACCTACGAGCAGTACTTC.

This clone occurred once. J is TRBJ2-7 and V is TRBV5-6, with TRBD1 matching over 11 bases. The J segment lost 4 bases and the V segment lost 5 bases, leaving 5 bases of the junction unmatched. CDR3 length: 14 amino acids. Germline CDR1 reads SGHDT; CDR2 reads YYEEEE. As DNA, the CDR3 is TGTGCCAGCAGTCGGGACAGGGGGATATACGAGCAGTACTTC. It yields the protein CASSRDRGIYEQYF. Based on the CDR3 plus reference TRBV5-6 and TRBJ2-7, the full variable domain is DAGVTQSPTHLIKTRGQQVTLRCSPKSGHDTVSWYQQALGQGPQFIFQYYEEEERQRGNFPDRFSGHQFPNYSSELNVNALLLGDSALYLCASSRDRGIYEQYFGPGTRLTVT.

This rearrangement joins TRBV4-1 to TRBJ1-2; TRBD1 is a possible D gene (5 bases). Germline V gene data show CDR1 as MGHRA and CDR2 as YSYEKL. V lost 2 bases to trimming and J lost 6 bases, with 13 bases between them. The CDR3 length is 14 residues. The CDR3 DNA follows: TGCGCCAGCAGCCAACCGACAGAAAGCCATGGCTACACCTTC. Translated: CASSQPTESHGYTF.